These T cell receptor beta chains were read from a single sample in a study of regulatory T cells in long-lasting Graves disease. TCRdb passed the multiplex PCR reads through MiXCR, listing each CDR3 protein once. This table has a few hundred thousand distinct CDR3 sequences, roughly a quarter appearing once. The starting material was peripheral blood mononuclear cells (PBMCs), obtained when the disease was refractory, from a patient treated with antithyroid drugs. The source of these receptors is a female donor with Graves disease. Both conserved end residues are part of each CDR3. Each record gives: D gene, clone size, J gene, V gene, CDR3 DNA, CDR3 protein. D genes are given only for firm matches. Where a row states a size, it is once, few, many or the class of an expanded clone; other rows omit it.

NA	few	TRBJ1-2	TRBV5-1	TGCGCCAGCAGCCTCGGACAGGGCTACACCTTC	CASSLGQGYTF
TRBD1	many	TRBJ1-6	TRBV28	TGTGCCAGCAGTCTCCACCGTCGGGACAGCTCCTATAATTCACCCCTCCACTTT	CASSLHRRDSSYNSPLHF
NA	NA	TRBJ2-6	TRBV15	TGTGCCACCAGCAGAGACCAGGTCTCGGGTGTCCTGACTTTC	CATSRDQVSGVLTF
NA	NA	TRBJ2-5	TRBV5-1	TGCGCCAGCAGTGGTTGGGGGAGTAGAGAGACCCAGTACTTC	CASSGWGSRETQYF
NA	few	TRBJ2-5	TRBV20-1	TGCAGTGCTCCAAATCGGGAGACCCAGTACTTC	CSAPNRETQYF
NA	few	TRBJ2-7	TRBV30	TGTGCCTGGAGTGGTGGGCGACGGTCCTACGAGCAGTACTTC	CAWSGGRRSYEQYF
NA	NA	TRBJ2-5	TRBV6-1	TGTGCCAGCAGATTATACGAGGGGACCCAGTACTTC	CASRLYEGTQYF
NA	once	TRBJ2-7	TRBV12-3/TRBV12-4	TGTGCCAGCAGTTTACGGACAGTGGCCTACGAGCAGTACTTC	CASSLRTVAYEQYF
TRBD1	NA	TRBJ1-2	TRBV3-1	TGTGCCAGCAGCCATGGGACAGCCTATGGCTACACCTTC	CASSHGTAYGYTF
TRBD2	many	TRBJ2-2	TRBV20-1	TGCAGTGCCAAACGTCTAGCGGGGAACACCGGGGAGCTGTTTTTT	CSAKRLAGNTGELFF
NA	NA	TRBJ2-2	TRBV27	TGTGCCAGCAGCCGAGCGTTTTCGGTGAACACCGGGGAGCTGTTTTTT	CASSRAFSVNTGELFF
NA	many	TRBJ1-4	TRBV30	TGTGCCTGGAGTGCCCGAAACAATGAAAAACTGTTTTTT	CAWSARNNEKLFF
TRBD2	NA	TRBJ2-3	TRBV28	TGTGCCAGCACCAAACCCGTGGGGCTAGCGGGAGTTGATACGCAGTATTTT	CASTKPVGLAGVDTQYF
TRBD2	NA	TRBJ2-7	TRBV7-6	TGTGCCAGCAGCTCACGGGAGGCCTCCTACGAGCAGTACTTC	CASSSREASYEQYF
NA	NA	TRBJ1-2	TRBV12-3/TRBV12-4	TGTGCCAGCACCCTATCCGGGGGCGATTATGGCTACACCTTC	CASTLSGGDYGYTF
TRBD2	NA	TRBJ2-2	TRBV28	TGTGCCAGCAGTTTTTCGACTAGCCCCGGGGAGCTGTTTTTT	CASSFSTSPGELFF
NA	few	TRBJ2-7	TRBV2	TGTGCCAGCAACAAAGGAAAGGGGCCCTACGAGCAGTACTTC	CASNKGKGPYEQYF
NA	NA	TRBJ2-7	TRBV7-9	TGTGCCAGCAGCTTAACAACAGGGAGGGCCTACGAGCAGTACTTC	CASSLTTGRAYEQYF
NA	few	TRBJ1-6	TRBV7-9	TGTGCCAGCAGCTTAGTGTCAGGGGCAGGTAATTCACCCCTCCACTTT	CASSLVSGAGNSPLHF
TRBD1	NA	TRBJ1-5	TRBV7-2	TGTGCCAGCAGCTTATACGGACAGGGGAAGAATCAGCCCCAGCATTTT	CASSLYGQGKNQPQHF
NA	few	TRBJ1-3	TRBV27	TGTGCCAGCAGTTTCAGGGAAACTGGAAACACCATATATTTT	CASSFRETGNTIYF
NA	many	TRBJ2-7	TRBV7-2	TGTGCCAGCAGCTCTGGAGGGGAGAACGTCTACGAGCAGTACTTC	CASSSGGENVYEQYF
NA	NA	TRBJ2-7	TRBV2	TGTGCCAGCAACAAACAGGGTTACGAGCAGTACTTC	CASNKQGYEQYF
NA	NA	TRBJ2-5	TRBV6-1	TGTGCCAGCAGTCAGGGCCAAAATGATGAGACCCAGTACTTC	CASSQGQNDETQYF
NA	NA	TRBJ2-6	TRBV12-3/TRBV12-4	TGTGCCAGCAGTTCTACAGTCGGTGGGGCCAACGTCCTGACTTTC	CASSSTVGGANVLTF
NA	many	TRBJ2-7	TRBV28	TGTGCCAGCAGTTTAATCGGACAGAACGACGAGCAGTACTTC	CASSLIGQNDEQYF
NA	many	TRBJ1-2	TRBV5-1	TGCGCCAGCAGCGTAAACAGGGAGGGTGGCTACACCTTC	CASSVNREGGYTF
NA	NA	TRBJ1-1	TRBV29-1	TGCAGCGTTGGATTAGATAGTCTGAACACTGAAGCTTTCTTT	CSVGLDSLNTEAFF
TRBD1	many	TRBJ2-7	TRBV10-3	TGTGCCATCAGAACAGGGGGCGACGAGCAGTACTTC	CAIRTGGDEQYF
TRBD2	few	TRBJ2-5	TRBV28	TGTGCCAGCAGTCAACCTAGCGGGAGGGCCCTGGAGACCCAGTACTTC	CASSQPSGRALETQYF
NA	NA	TRBJ2-7	TRBV28	TGTGCCAGCAGCGGGCTTCAAGGCGAGCAGTACTTC	CASSGLQGEQYF
TRBD1	many	TRBJ1-2	TRBV28	TGTGCCAGCAGCCGCGGACAGGCGGTTGGCTACACCTTC	CASSRGQAVGYTF
NA	many	TRBJ2-5	TRBV2	TGTGCCAGCAGCCCGTCGGAAGAGACCCAGTACTTC	CASSPSEETQYF
TRBD1	NA	TRBJ1-2	TRBV20-1	TGCAGTGCTAAACAGGGGGGCCCCTATGGCTACACCTTC	CSAKQGGPYGYTF
NA	few	TRBJ1-6	TRBV19	TGTGCCAGTAGTGTAGGGGCAGGGAGATCACCCCTCCACTTT	CASSVGAGRSPLHF
NA	few	TRBJ2-2	TRBV12-3/TRBV12-4	TGTGCCTGCAGTTTTTATGCGAGAGCGAACACCGGGGAGCTGTTTTTT	CACSFYARANTGELFF
TRBD2	few	TRBJ2-3	TRBV11-2	TGTGCCAGCAGTCGGACTAGCGGGAGGGCAGGAGATACGCAGTATTTT	CASSRTSGRAGDTQYF
NA	few	TRBJ1-3	TRBV5-1	TGCGCCAGCAGCTTGGACAGTCATTACTCTGGAAACACCATATATTTT	CASSLDSHYSGNTIYF
TRBD1	NA	TRBJ2-5	TRBV6-5	TGTGCCAGCAGTTACTACAATACAGGGGCCCGGGAGACCCAGTACTTC	CASSYYNTGARETQYF
NA	few	TRBJ1-5	TRBV19	TGTGCCAGTAGTATATGGCTACAGGGTATGAGCAATCAGCCCCAGCATTTT	CASSIWLQGMSNQPQHF
TRBD1	NA	TRBJ1-2	TRBV9	TGTGCCAGTACTAAGGACAGGACGCCCCTTGGCTACGCCTTC	CASTKDRTPLGYAF
NA	many	TRBJ1-1	TRBV7-3	TGTGCCAGCAGCGAGGGACTGCTGGGCACTGAAGCTTTCTTT	CASSEGLLGTEAFF
NA	few	TRBJ1-1	TRBV11-2	TGTGCCAGCAGCTTCTACAGGTCGAACACTGAAGCTTTCTTT	CASSFYRSNTEAFF
NA	NA	TRBJ2-1	TRBV5-1	TGCGCCAGCAGCAACGGGAAAAAGTACAATGAGCAGTTCTTC	CASSNGKKYNEQFF
NA	few	TRBJ1-2	TRBV4-2	TGTGCCAGCAGCCGGTCCGGGCCGTCTAACTATGGCTACACCTTC	CASSRSGPSNYGYTF
TRBD1	NA	TRBJ2-7	TRBV27	TGTGCCAGCAGTTGGGGTTCCGGGACAGACTACGAGCAGTACTTC	CASSWGSGTDYEQYF
TRBD1	few	TRBJ2-7	TRBV7-2	TGTGCCAGCAGCCGGAAAAGTCGACCCGGGACAGGCGACTCCTACGAGCAGTACTTC	CASSRKSRPGTGDSYEQYF
NA	few	TRBJ1-1	TRBV19	TGTGCCAGTAGTACCGGACGGATTGGGAACACTGAAGCTTTCTTT	CASSTGRIGNTEAFF